Listed below are T cell receptor beta chains from one sample, sequenced in a study of blood T cell repertoires in COVID-19. Using immunoSEQ multiplex PCR, the repertoire was profiled, and TCRdb retains in-frame clones only, with some absent. The repertoire holds roughly 140,000 clones, 80% to 85% seen once, with 8% in the top ten. What was sequenced was peripheral blood. The receptor set was obtained from a human donor in a cohort sampled during active COVID-19. CDR3s include the opening cysteine and the closing phenylalanine or tryptophan. A D gene is named only where the DNA matches it firmly. Rows give clone size only sometimes, using once, few, many, or a class for an expanded clone.

>.|TRBV19|TRBJ1-6|.
CASHSNLGARGSPLHF
TGTGCCAGTCATTCAAACCTCGGGGCCAGGGGTTCACCCCTCCACTTT
>.|TRBV27|TRBJ2-1|.
CASSRGLLLYNEQFF
TGTGCCAGCAGTCGGGGACTCCTGCTCTACAATGAGCAGTTCTTC
>.|TRBV7-7|TRBJ2-6|.
CASSGLIAGANVLTF
TGTGCTAGCAGCGGGCTGATCGCTGGGGCCAACGTCCTGACTTTC
>.|TRBV9|TRBJ1-6|.
CASSGRYNSPLHF
TGTGCCAGCAGCGGTAGATATAATTCACCCCTCCACTTT
>.|TRBV28|TRBJ1-5|few
CASSFPGAGNQPQHF
TGTGCCAGCAGTTTCCCAGGGGCCGGCAATCAGCCCCAGCATTTT
>TRBD1|TRBV6-5|TRBJ1-3|.
CASRGQSSGNTIYF
TGTGCCAGCAGGGGACAGAGCTCTGGAAACACCATATATTTT
>TRBD1|TRBV19|TRBJ1-5|.
CASSSSGQGAYQPQHF
TGTGCCAGTAGTTCCTCCGGACAGGGGGCTTATCAGCCCCAGCATTTT
>.|TRBV6-5|TRBJ1-1|.
CASSYTRDKEAFF
TGTGCCAGCAGTTACACCCGGGACAAGGAAGCTTTCTTT
>.|TRBV2|TRBJ1-2|.
CASSEALQGSIYGYTF
TGTGCCAGCAGTGAAGCGCTTCAGGGGAGCATCTATGGCTACACCTTC
>TRBD1|TRBV29-1|TRBJ1-1|once
CSAERQGGITEAFF
TGCAGCGCGGAGAGACAGGGTGGGATCACTGAAGCTTTCTTT
>.|TRBV7-7|TRBJ2-5|.
CASSSSVRRQLGETQYF
TGTGCTAGCAGCTCCTCCGTTCGGAGACAGTTGGGGGAGACCCAGTACTTC
>TRBD1|TRBV5-1|TRBJ1-4|.
CASSLEQGEKLFF
TGCGCCAGCAGCTTGGAACAGGGGGAAAAACTGTTTTTT
>TRBD1|TRBV19|TRBJ2-1|.
CASSPRGPRNEQFF
TGTGCCAGTAGTCCCAGGGGGCCACGTAATGAGCAGTTCTTC
>.|TRBV28|TRBJ1-1|.
CASGSGRAEAFF
TGTGCCAGCGGCTCAGGGAGGGCTGAAGCTTTCTTT
>TRBD1|TRBV19|TRBJ2-6|.
CASSIDGTGVSGANVLTF
TGTGCCAGTAGTATAGACGGGACAGGGGTATCGGGGGCCAACGTCCTGACTTTC
>.|TRBV28|TRBJ2-1|.
CASSSLLAAGYNEQFF
TGTGCCAGCAGTTCCCTCCTCGCGGCGGGTTACAATGAGCAGTTCTTC
>.|TRBV3-1/TRBV3-2|TRBJ2-3|.
CASSREGTLASVTQYF
TGTGCCAGCAGCCGGGAAGGGACTCTTGCTTCGGTTACGCAGTATTTT
>.|TRBV5-6|TRBJ1-5|.
CASSLKDSPRHF
TGTGCCAGCAGCTTGAAGGACAGTCCTAGGCATTTT
>TRBD1|TRBV28|TRBJ1-6|.
CASSLGTGYNSPLHF
TGTGCCAGCAGTTTAGGGACAGGGTATAATTCACCCCTCCACTTT
>TRBD1|TRBV11-2|TRBJ2-1|.
CASSRTSGTGHNEQFF
TGTGCCAGCAGCCGAACCTCCGGGACAGGCCACAATGAGCAGTTCTTC
>.|TRBV27|TRBJ2-6|few
CASSLRRSGGSGANVLTF
TGTGCCAGCAGTTTACGTCGCTCAGGGGGGTCGGGGGCCAACGTCCTGACTTTC
>.|TRBV5-1|TRBJ2-3|.
CASSLDGVTDTQYF
TGCGCCAGCAGCTTGGACGGGGTCACAGATACGCAGTATTTT
>.|TRBV6-5|TRBJ2-5|.
CASRPSGSRETQYF
TGTGCCAGCAGACCGTCGGGGAGTAGGGAGACCCAGTACTTC
>.|TRBV19|TRBJ1-4|.
CASSIGVRRTEKLFF
TGTGCCAGTAGTATAGGTGTCAGGAGGACCGAAAAACTGTTTTTT
>.|TRBV7-2|TRBJ1-5|few
CASSPRGYSDQPQHF
TGTGCCAGCAGCCCCCGGGGGTATTCGGATCAGCCCCAGCATTTT
>.|TRBV6-5|TRBJ1-1|.
CASVRPGWTEAFF
TGTGCCAGCGTCCGACCCGGGTGGACTGAAGCTTTCTTT
>TRBD1|TRBV5-1|TRBJ2-7|.
CASSPGQVREQYF
TGCGCCAGCAGCCCGGGACAGGTACGTGAGCAGTACTTC
>TRBD2|TRBV5-1|TRBJ2-3|.
CASSFAGEFPSTDTQYF
TGCGCCAGCAGCTTCGCGGGGGAGTTTCCTAGCACAGATACGCAGTATTTT
>.|TRBV28|TRBJ1-6|once
CASSWRRGNNSPLHF
TGTGCCAGCAGTTGGCGTAGGGGGAATAATTCACCCCTCCACTTT
>TRBD1|TRBV3-1/TRBV3-2|TRBJ2-7|medium-sized
CASSQGRGRLGTYEQYF
TGTGCCAGCAGCCAAGGCAGGGGGCGGCTCGGCACCTACGAGCAGTACTTC
>.|TRBV19|TRBJ1-5|.
CASSIGDSNQPQHF
TGTGCCAGTAGTATAGGAGATAGCAATCAGCCCCAGCATTTT
>.|TRBV20-1|TRBJ1-5|few
CSASSGHAAQPQHF
TGCAGTGCTAGTTCCGGACATGCCGCTCAGCCCCAGCATTTT
>.|TRBV6-5|TRBJ2-2|.
CASSQNRNSGELFF
TGTGCCAGCAGTCAAAACAGGAACTCCGGGGAGCTGTTTTTT
>TRBD2|TRBV6-5|TRBJ2-3|once
CASRPVGGGTDTQYF
TGTGCCAGCCGACCGGTCGGGGGGGGGACAGATACGCAGTATTTT